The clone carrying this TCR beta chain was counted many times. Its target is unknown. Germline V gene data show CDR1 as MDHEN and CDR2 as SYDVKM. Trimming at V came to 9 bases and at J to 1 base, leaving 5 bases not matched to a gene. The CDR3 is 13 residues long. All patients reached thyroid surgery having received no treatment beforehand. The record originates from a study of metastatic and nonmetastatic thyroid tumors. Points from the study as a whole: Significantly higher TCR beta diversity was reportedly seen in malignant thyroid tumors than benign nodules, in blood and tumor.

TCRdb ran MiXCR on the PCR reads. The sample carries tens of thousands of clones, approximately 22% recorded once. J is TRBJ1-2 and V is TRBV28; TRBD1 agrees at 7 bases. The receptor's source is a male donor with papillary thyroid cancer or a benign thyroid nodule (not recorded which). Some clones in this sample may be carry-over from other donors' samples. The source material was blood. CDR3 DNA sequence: TGTGCCAGTACAGGGGAAAGTAACTATGGCTACACCTTC. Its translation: CASTGESNYGYTF.